The rows below give T cell receptor beta chains drawn from one sample of a study of OX40 agonist ivuxolimab in advanced cancers. The table came from immunoSEQ multiplex PCR; TCRdb's copy has only in-frame clones and leaves some out. The sample yields 13,000 or so clones, around 80% seen once. The sequences come from CD4+ or CD8+ T cells sorted from blood, collected in a trial of the OX40 agonist ivuxolimab. All receptors come from an adult with an advanced solid tumor such as melanoma, head and neck, liver or kidney cancer. CDR3s include the opening cysteine and the closing phenylalanine or tryptophan. The D gene is left open where the match is weak. Clone size is given for some rows only: seen once, a few or many times, or a class if the clone is expanded.

d_call	cdr3_length	j_call	clone_size	v_call	cdr3_nt	cdr3_aa
NA	12	TRBJ2-1	NA	TRBV6-1	TGTGCCAGCAGTGATTGGGTGAGCGAGCAGTTCTTC	CASSDWVSEQFF
NA	14	TRBJ1-2	once	TRBV9	TGTGCCAGCAGCCAGACGGGGGGTCTAGATGGCTACACCTTC	CASSQTGGLDGYTF
TRBD2	20	TRBJ2-1	NA	TRBV27	TGTGCCAGCAGTTTATTTCCCCCTCTGATTACTAGCGGGGCCGACAATGAGCAGTTCTTC	CASSLFPPLITSGADNEQFF
NA	12	TRBJ2-7	NA	TRBV2	TGTGCCAGCGCCCCGCGACGGGACGAGCAGTACTTC	CASAPRRDEQYF
NA	14	TRBJ1-5	NA	TRBV15	TGTGCCACCAGCTTAGATAGGAGCAATCAGCCCCAGCATTTT	CATSLDRSNQPQHF
NA	13	TRBJ1-1	NA	TRBV2	TGTGCCACCCGGAGGGGGGCCTTAACTGAAGCTTTCTTT	CATRRGALTEAFF
NA	16	TRBJ1-2	NA	TRBV5-5	TGTGCCAGCAGCTTGAGGGCAGACCTTGCCGCGGGAGGCTACACCTTC	CASSLRADLAAGGYTF
NA	15	TRBJ2-7	NA	TRBV4-2	TGTGCCAGCAGCCAAGGGGACCCTACGTCCTACGAGCAGTACTTC	CASSQGDPTSYEQYF
NA	16	TRBJ2-7	once	TRBV15	TGTGCCACCAGCAGAGATAGGAGAGCGGGTACCTACGAGCAGTACTTC	CATSRDRRAGTYEQYF
TRBD1	14	TRBJ2-1	NA	TRBV27	TGTGCCAGCAGAGCGACAGGGGGCTGGAATGAGCAGTTCTTC	CASRATGGWNEQFF